A single sample gave rise to the 25 T cell receptor beta chains below, sequenced in a study of PD-1 blockade in mismatch repair-deficient tumors. Profiled with immunoSEQ multiplex PCR; TCRdb holds only in-frame clones, not every one. The table shows approximately 23,000 clones, with around 84% occurring only once. Source: PBMCs, taken before pembrolizumab treatment. The receptors were gathered from an adult with mismatch repair-deficient cancer.

The chain joins TRBV6-5 to TRBJ1-5; D ambiguous. Deletions cut 7 bases from V and 2 bases from J, with 9 bases between. The CDR3 is 13 residues long. CDR1 and CDR2 from the germline V gene are MNHEY and SVGAGI. The CDR3 reads CASMAAGNQPQHF. CDR3 nucleotides: TGTGCCAGCATGGCGGCCGGCAATCAGCCCCAGCATTTT.

The chain links TRBV9 to TRBJ2-3, with TRBD2 matching 8 bases. V shed 5 bases, J shed 1 base, and the junction held 0 bases outside the gene matches. CDR1 and CDR2 (germline): SGDLS, YYNGEE. The CDR3 is made up of 13 amino acids. CDR3 amino acids: CASRTSGTDTQYF. As DNA, the CDR3 is TGTGCCAGCAGGACTAGCGGCACAGATACGCAGTATTTT.

The chain uses TRBV4-2 and TRBJ2-1; 10 bases are shared with TRBD1. The CDR3 sequence is 17 residues long. From germline, CDR1 is LGHNA and CDR2 YNFKEQ. Trimming at V came to 1 base and at J to 13 bases, leaving 16 bases not matched to a gene. For the CDR3, the DNA is TGTGCCAGCAGCCAAGTATCTAGGGGTCTGACAGGGGGCGGTCAGTTCTTC. Translation gives CASSQVSRGLTGGGQFF.

The chain recombines TRBV4-1 with TRBJ2-1; D uncertain. The V gene lost 1 base and the J gene lost 0 bases, with 10 bases spanning the gap. CDR1 and CDR2 from the germline V gene are MGHRA and YSYEKL. The CDR3 has 16 residues. CDR3: CASSQVDLVSYNEQFF. For the CDR3, the DNA is TGCGCCAGCAGCCAAGTAGACTTGGTCTCCTACAATGAGCAGTTCTTC.

J is TRBJ2-4 and V is TRBV19; 10 nucleotides line up with TRBD1. The CDR3 covers 14 residues. Germline V gene lookup returns CDR1 LNHDA and CDR2 SQIVND (reference sequence). V was clipped by 4 bases and J by 9 bases; unmatched bases: 6. This CDR3 is CASSTGQGVGIQYF. DNA for the CDR3: TGTGCCAGTAGTACCGGACAGGGGGTCGGCATTCAGTACTTC.

As DNA, the CDR3 is TGTGCCAGCAGCTTGTTTGGGACAGGGGTGAATGAGCAGTTCTTC. It encodes CASSLFGTGVNEQFF. This chain connects TRBV5-6 to TRBJ2-1, with TRBD1 matching over 10 bases. Looked up from germline, CDR1 is SGHDT and CDR2 is YYEEEE. V trimming: 1 base; J trimming: 7 bases; junction bases outside the gene matches: 5. This CDR3 is built from 15 residues.

The chain recombines TRBV6-5 with TRBJ1-2; 7 bases agree with TRBD1. Germline-derived CDR1 and CDR2 are MNHEY and SVGAGI. The CDR3 length is 13 residues. V shed 8 bases, J shed 1 base, and the junction held 4 bases outside the gene matches. In nucleotides, the CDR3 is TGTGCCAGCCGGGACAGAGTTAACTATGGCTACACCTTC. Amino acid sequence: CASRDRVNYGYTF.

This clone was picked up a small number of times. CDR3 nucleotides: TGTGCCAGTTCTCCCTACGAGCAGTACTTC. It yields the protein CASSPYEQYF. The chain employs TRBV27 and TRBJ2-7; D is uncertain. The CDR3 spans 10 residues. The germline CDR1 and CDR2 sequences are MNHEY and SMNVEV (reference sequence). Trimming removed 9 bases from V and 2 bases from J, with 5 bases in between.

This chain connects TRBV5-3 to TRBJ2-3; 15 nucleotides agree with TRBD2. TRBV5-3 belongs to the ORF category, with a function that is uncertain. CDR3 length: 16 amino acids. The junction had 4 bases not matched to a gene; V was cut back by 4 bases and J by 4 bases. CDR3 region: CARSPRTSGRADTQYF. The CDR3 DNA reads TGTGCCAGAAGCCCTAGGACTAGCGGGAGGGCAGATACGCAGTATTTT.

V usage is TRBV6-6 and J usage is TRBJ1-5; TRBD1 aligns across 7 bases. The CDR3 consists of 15 residues. Per germline, CDR1 MNHNY and CDR2 SVGAGI (reference sequence). Unmatched junction bases numbered 11, after V lost 5 bases and J lost 7 bases. Here the CDR3 reads CASSSSGGPEQPQHF. The CDR3 nucleotides are TGTGCCAGCAGTAGCTCAGGGGGTCCAGAGCAGCCCCAGCATTTT.

V is TRBV2 and J is TRBJ1-1, with D maybe TRBD1 (5 bases). Germline V gene sequence: CDR1 SNHLY, CDR2 FYNNEI. The CDR3 consists of 14 residues. The germline V and J ends were trimmed by 7 bases and 1 base, with 13 bases remaining between them. CDR3: CASITGHKNTEAFF. CDR3 nucleotide sequence: TGTGCCAGCATCACAGGACATAAGAACACTGAAGCTTTCTTT. The full variable domain, rest sourced from reference TRBV2 and TRBJ1-1, is EPEVTQTPSHQVTQMGQEVILRCVPISNHLYFYWYRQILGQKVEFLVSFYNNEISEKSEIFDDQFSVERPDGSNFTLKIRSTKLEDSAMYFCASITGHKNTEAFFGQGTRLTVV.

Only a few counts were recorded for this clone. The chain employs TRBV28 and TRBJ2-7; D might be TRBD2 (6 bases). Trimming stripped 2 bases from V and 3 bases from J, with 11 bases between. The CDR3 totals 14 residues. CDR1 and CDR2 from the germline V gene are MDHEN and SYDVKM. The CDR3 loop reads CASSLGGTYYEQYF. CDR3 in DNA: TGTGCCAGCAGTTTAGGAGGGACTTACTACGAGCAGTACTTC.

The rearrangement links TRBV19 to TRBJ2-7; 13 bases map to TRBD2. Germline CDR1 and CDR2: LNHDA and SQIVND (reference sequence). V shed 2 bases, J shed 3 bases, and the junction held 19 bases outside the gene matches. The CDR3 spans 21 residues. The CDR3 is CASSILPLTSGRTRRGYEQYF. The CDR3 coding sequence is TGTGCCAGTAGTATACTCCCCCTGACTAGCGGGAGGACCCGACGAGGCTACGAGCAGTACTTC.

This clone was seen just once. This sequence joins TRBV28 and TRBJ1-5, with 8 bases aligning to TRBD1. Germline-derived CDR1 and CDR2 are MDHEN and SYDVKM. Trimming removed 5 bases from V and 4 bases from J; junction bases left unmatched: 1. CDR3 length equals 13 residues. The CDR3 nucleotides are TGTGCCAGCAGTGACAGGGGAAATCAGCCCCAGCATTTT. It yields the protein CASSDRGNQPQHF.

The rearrangement joins TRBV19 to TRBJ1-5; tentative D call: TRBD1 (6 bases). V was shortened by 6 bases and J by 7 bases, with 16 bases between the two germline ends. The length of the CDR3 is 14 residues. Germline CDR1 LNHDA, CDR2 SQIVND (reference sequence). CDR3 bases: TGTGCCAGTAGCGCCGGAAGGGGGAAGCAGCCCCAGCATTTT. It specifies CASSAGRGKQPQHF.

CDR3 bases: TGTGCCAGCAGCGGTCAGGGTCCCACCGGGGAGCTGTTTTTT. It codes for CASSGQGPTGELFF. This chain connects TRBV9 to TRBJ2-2, with D tentatively TRBD1 (5 bases). This CDR3 is built from 14 residues. V was shortened by 3 bases and J by 4 bases, with 10 bases between the two germline ends. CDR1 and CDR2 from the germline V gene are SGDLS and YYNGEE.

This chain links TRBV10-3 with TRBJ2-7; D might be TRBD1 (6 bases). From germline, CDR1 is ENHRY and CDR2 SYGVKD. Deletions cut 4 bases from V and 5 bases from J, with 9 bases between. The CDR3 is 12 amino acids. The CDR3 DNA reads as TGTGCCATCAGTGGCAGGGGTGACGAGCAGTACTTC. This translates into CAISGRGDEQYF.

The V call is TRBV27, the J call TRBJ1-5, with 9 bases identical to TRBD1. The CDR3 is 14 residues long. Trimming removed 3 bases from V and 7 bases from J; junction bases left unmatched: 4. Germline CDR1 reads MNHEY; CDR2 reads SMNVEV (reference sequence). For the CDR3, the DNA is TGTGCCAGCAGTTTGGGACAGGGTGGGCAGCCCCAGCATTTT. The encoded protein is CASSLGQGGQPQHF.

This chain's CDR3 is CACRGLAGDVEQYF. For the CDR3, the DNA is TGTGCCTGCCGGGGACTAGCGGGAGATGTCGAGCAGTACTTC. The J gene is TRBJ2-7, the V gene TRBV30, with 14 bases that match TRBD2. Looked up from germline, CDR1 is GTSNPN and CDR2 is SVGIG (reference sequence). Unmatched junction bases numbered 7, after V lost 6 bases and J lost 6 bases. This CDR3 has 14 residues.

On this clone: Sequence at one end of the junction differs from germline and may be a read error. The chain uses TRBV6-1 and TRBJ1-1; TRBD1 is a possible D gene (6 bases). Germline V gene sequence: CDR1 MNHNS, CDR2 SASEGT. The CDR3 contains 13 residues. This CDR3 is CASSEEATGPPPF. CDR3 nucleotide sequence: TGTGCCAGCAGTGAAGAGGCGACAGGCCCTCCTCCGTTT.

This clone was seen only a few times. The chain combines TRBV11-2 with TRBJ2-7; D perhaps matches TRBD1 (5 bases). The CDR3 loop spans 16 amino acids. Germline V CDR1 and CDR2: SGHAT, FQNNGV. Trimming cost V 6 bases and J 0 bases, with 18 bases left between them. For the CDR3, the DNA is TGTGCCAGCAGGAATACCCAGGGCACGGGCTCCTACGAGCAGTACTTC. Translated, it gives CASRNTQGTGSYEQYF.

The chain links TRBV6-1 to TRBJ2-7; a possible D gene is TRBD2 (6 bases). The germline V gene has CDR1 MNHNS and CDR2 SASEGT. The CDR3 spans 12 residues. V was clipped by 7 bases and J by 4 bases, with 11 bases between them. The CDR3 here is CASILRGYEQYF. The CDR3 nucleotides are TGTGCCAGCATCTTACGGGGGTACGAGCAGTACTTC.

CDR3 bases: TGTGCCACCAGCAGAGCCCGGAGCGAGCAGTACTTC. This gives the protein CATSRARSEQYF. This chain links TRBV15 with TRBJ2-7; D uncertain. The CDR3 runs 12 residues. V dropped 1 base and J dropped 6 bases, with 7 bases sitting between them. CDR1 is LNHNV and CDR2 is YYDKDF in the germline V gene (reference sequence).

The genes are TRBV7-9 and TRBJ2-3; 12 bases match TRBD2. V lost 5 bases to trimming and J lost 10 bases; unmatched junction nucleotides: 10. The CDR3 is 15 amino acids. The V gene's germline CDR1 is SEHNR and CDR2 FQNEAQ (reference sequence). In nucleotides, the CDR3 is TGTGCCAGCAGCGAGGGACTAGCGGGCCCGAGGTCGCAGTATTTT. It codes for CASSEGLAGPRSQYF. The full variable domain, its missing parts supplied by reference TRBV7-9 and TRBJ2-3, is DTGVSQNPRHKITKRGQNVTFRCDPISEHNRLYWYRQTLGQGPEFLTYFQNEAQLEKSRLLSDRFSAERPKGSFSTLEIQRTEQGDSAMYLCASSEGLAGPRSQYFGPGTRLTVL.

V gene TRBV23-1 combines with J gene TRBJ2-1; 7 bases line up with TRBD2. TRBV23-1 is an ORF; its function is uncertain. V lost 0 bases to trimming and J lost 8 bases; unmatched junction nucleotides: 13. CDR3 length equals 17 residues. Here the CDR3 reads CASSQSGRRELIDEQFF. CDR3 DNA sequence: TGCGCCAGCAGTCAATCGGGTAGGCGGGAGTTGATCGATGAGCAGTTCTTC.